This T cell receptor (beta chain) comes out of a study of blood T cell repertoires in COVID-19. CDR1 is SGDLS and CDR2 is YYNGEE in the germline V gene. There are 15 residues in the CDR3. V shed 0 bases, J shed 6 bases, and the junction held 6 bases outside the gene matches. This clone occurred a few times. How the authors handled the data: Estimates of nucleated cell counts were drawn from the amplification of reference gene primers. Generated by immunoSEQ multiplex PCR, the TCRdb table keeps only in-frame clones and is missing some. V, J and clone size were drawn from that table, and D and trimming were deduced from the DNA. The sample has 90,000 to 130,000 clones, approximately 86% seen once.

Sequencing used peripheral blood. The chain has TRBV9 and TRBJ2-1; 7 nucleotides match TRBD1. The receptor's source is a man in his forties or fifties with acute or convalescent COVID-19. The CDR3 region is CASSVEQGWGNEQFF. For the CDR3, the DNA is TGTGCCAGCAGCGTAGAACAGGGGTGGGGCAATGAGCAGTTCTTC. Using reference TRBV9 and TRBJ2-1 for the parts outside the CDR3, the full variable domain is DSGVTQTPKHLITATGQRVTLRCSPRSGDLSVYWYQQSLDQGLQFLIQYYNGEERAKGNILERFSAQQFPDLHSELNLSSLELGDSALYFCASSVEQGWGNEQFFGPGTRLTVL.